This TCR beta chain came from a study of T cells in Graves' hyperthyroidism and ophthalmopathy. Study-level points and caveats: Ophthalmopathy and stable hyperthyroidism were separated by a 13 V-J model.

Researchers amplified the TCR beta CDR3 regions from RNA transcripts. First-round RT-PCR of the TCR CDR3 relied on the HTBI primer set. TCRdb re-called the multiplex PCR reads with MiXCR, one entry per CDR3 protein. The table shows a few hundred thousand distinct CDR3 sequences, with 15% to 19% occurring only once. This clonotype has ten or more counts. Antigen: not known. This CDR3 region has 11 residues. CDR1 is MNHNS and CDR2 is SASEGT in the germline V gene. With V trimmed by 5 bases and J by 11 bases, 1 base remained unmatched. The receptor was derived from a woman aged 25 to 39 with Graves' hyperthyroidism. This chain joins TRBV6-1 and TRBJ2-1; TRBD2 matches at 9 bases. Sequenced input: blood. The chain's CDR3 is CASSLAGKQFF. In DNA form, the CDR3 reads TGTGCCAGCAGTCTAGCGGGAAAGCAGTTCTTC.